This paragraph reports one T cell receptor beta chain. V dropped 1 base and J dropped 11 bases, with 14 bases sitting between them. The CDR3 runs 13 residues. CDR1 is MGHRA, CDR2 YSYEKL, per germline. Total RNA extracted from each sample amounted to at least 5 micrograms. This sample is drawn from a study of blood T cells in healthy people across ages. Through a sample-barcoded 5' primer and a J-beta primer mix, a second PCR was run for roughly 6 to 11 cycles. TCRdb called the 5' RACE reads again in MiXCR, with one record for every CDR3 protein. The sample records roughly 930,000 distinct CDR3 sequences, around 46% being singletons.

This TCR derives from a man younger than 40 in good health. The sequenced sample consisted of blood. V and J are TRBV4-1 and TRBJ2-5; D might be TRBD1 or TRBD2, each matching 5 bases. In DNA form, the CDR3 reads TGCGCCAGCAGCCAAGGAGGAGGACAAGAGCAGTACTTC. Translating it yields CASSQGGGQEQYF.